The next 20 T cell receptor beta chains were all read from a single sample in a study of T cell responses to AZD1222 COVID-19 vaccine. Clones were sequenced by immunoSEQ multiplex PCR, and TCRdb holds only the in-frame ones, with some missing. This repertoire includes about 140,000 clones. The sequenced sample was peripheral blood. The source is an adult in good health.

This rearrangement joins TRBV24-1 to TRBJ2-3; weak D call: TRBD2 (5 bases). Germline V gives CDR1 KGHDR, CDR2 SFDVKD. The V end lost 4 bases, the J end lost 3 bases, and 13 bases lay between the germline ends. This CDR3 is built from 15 residues. This CDR3 is CATSDPRGPTDTQYF. CDR3 nucleotide sequence: TGTGCCACCAGTGACCCCCGAGGGCCAACAGATACGCAGTATTTT.

The chain employs TRBV11-3 and TRBJ1-2; possible D gene TRBD1, 5 bases. Germline V gives CDR1 SGHNT, CDR2 YENEEA. V lost 3 bases and J 7 bases, leaving 9 bases between the germline ends. CDR3 length: 12 amino acids. CDR3: CASSLGRGGYTF. CDR3 bases: TGTGCCAGCAGCTTGGGGCGGGGTGGCTACACCTTC.

Regarding this clone: Other DNA sequences of this sample code for an identical CDR3. The V gene is TRBV4-1, the J gene TRBJ1-5; the D gene is possibly TRBD1 (6 bases). Germline assignment: CDR1 MGHRA and CDR2 YSYEKL. The ends were cut back, 4 bases at V and 0 bases at J, with 10 bases in the middle. The CDR3 sequence is 15 residues long. The CDR3: CASSPGDLSNQPQHF. CDR3 nucleotide sequence: TGCGCCAGCAGCCCAGGGGACCTTAGCAATCAGCCCCAGCATTTT.

A note on this clone: Other DNA sequences within the sample encode an identical CDR3. This chain uses TRBV11-3 with TRBJ1-2, with D unclear. CDR1 is SGHNT, CDR2 YENEEA, per germline. With 1 base removed from V and 2 bases from J, the gap between germline ends came to 8 bases. This CDR3 has 14 residues. CDR3 DNA sequence: TGTGCCAGCAGCTTAGTCGCCGGGAACTATGGCTACACCTTC. Encoded protein: CASSLVAGNYGYTF.

V and J are TRBV29-1 and TRBJ2-1; a possible D gene is TRBD1 (6 bases). Deletions cut 4 bases from V and 10 bases from J, with 11 bases between. Germline V gives CDR1 SQVTM, CDR2 ANQGSEA. The CDR3 contains 11 residues. The CDR3 nucleotides are TGCAGCGTTGTGAGTAGGGGGGAGCAGTTCTTC. This sequence encodes CSVVSRGEQFF.

The rearrangement uses TRBV2 and TRBJ2-5; TRBD1 might be the D (5 bases). CDR1 SNHLY and CDR2 FYNNEI come from the germline V gene. The V end lost 8 bases, the J end lost 1 base, and 11 bases lay between the germline ends. The CDR3 has 13 amino acids. Here the CDR3 reads CASFRAAQETQYF. In nucleotides, the CDR3 is TGTGCCAGCTTCAGGGCAGCCCAAGAGACCCAGTACTTC.

V usage is TRBV7-2 and J usage is TRBJ2-7; D uncertain. The V and J ends lost 5 bases and 6 bases respectively, with 8 bases between them. The germline CDR1 and CDR2 sequences are SGHTA and FQGNSA. The CDR3 runs 11 residues. The CDR3 loop reads CASSHSAEQYF. The CDR3 DNA follows: TGTGCCAGCAGCCACTCAGCCGAGCAGTACTTC.

The rearrangement uses TRBV18 and TRBJ2-1; 10 nucleotides agree with TRBD1. V lost 4 bases to trimming and J lost 9 bases; unmatched junction nucleotides: 6. In germline, CDR1 is KGHSH, CDR2 LQKENI. This CDR3 contains 14 residues. CDR3 nucleotides: TGTGCCAGCTCACTGGGACAGGGGATCGTTGAGCAGTTCTTC. This sequence encodes CASSLGQGIVEQFF.

The rearrangement uses TRBV30 and TRBJ2-1; possibly TRBD2 for D (6 bases). CDR1 GTSNPN and CDR2 SVGIG come from the germline V gene (reference sequence). The CDR3 loop spans 13 amino acids. Trimming removed 1 base from V and 10 bases from J, with 14 bases in between. The DNA of the CDR3 is TGTGCCTGGAGTGACGGACTCGCGGGGGAGCAGTTCTTC. Encoded protein: CAWSDGLAGEQFF.

The chain recombines TRBV30 with TRBJ1-1, with unresolved D. V was trimmed by 2 bases and J by 6 bases, leaving 16 bases between them. The CDR3 length is 14 residues. The germline V gene encodes CDR1 GTSNPN and CDR2 SVGIG (reference sequence). The CDR3 protein is CAWSLQEGWSEAFF. CDR3 nucleotide sequence: TGTGCCTGGAGTCTACAAGAGGGTTGGTCTGAAGCTTTCTTT.

The V gene is TRBV28, the J gene TRBJ1-2; D is unresolved. The CDR3 spans 12 residues. CDR1 and CDR2 (germline): MDHEN, SYDVKM. Trimming left V 10 bases short and J 9 bases short, with 18 bases between. DNA for the CDR3: TGTGCCATCCGGACCCCTCCCTCTAGCTACACCTTC. This encodes CAIRTPPSSYTF.

V gene TRBV27 combines with J gene TRBJ2-1; D is unresolved. Trimming shortened V by 2 bases and J by 5 bases, and 22 bases separated the two germline ends. This CDR3 has 18 amino acids. Germline V gene sequence: CDR1 MNHEY, CDR2 SMNVEV (reference sequence). CDR3 bases: TGTGCCAGCAGTTTAGTTACCCCGGGCCGAATTATCGACAATGAGCAGTTCTTC. Translated: CASSLVTPGRIIDNEQFF.

The chain links TRBV5-4 to TRBJ2-1, with D perhaps TRBD2 (7 bases). The CDR3 loop spans 16 amino acids. V was pared by 4 bases and J by 7 bases, with 21 bases between. Germline-derived CDR1 and CDR2 are SGHNT and YYREEE (reference sequence). The CDR3 DNA follows: TGTGCCAGCAGCCCCCATGGGTGGGGGGGCCATAATGAGCAGTTCTTC. Protein: CASSPHGWGGHNEQFF.

This chain links TRBV5-1 with TRBJ2-6; D remains unclear. The CDR3 consists of 17 residues. Trimming shortened V by 1 base and J by 0 bases, and 11 bases separated the two germline ends. The germline CDR1 and CDR2 sequences are SGHRS and YFSETQ. This CDR3 reads CASSLRAQSSGANVLTF. The DNA of the CDR3 is TGCGCCAGCAGCTTGAGGGCACAGAGCTCTGGGGCCAACGTCCTGACTTTC.

The chain combines TRBV19 with TRBJ1-4; D is undetermined. Trimming took off 7 bases at V and 0 bases at J, with 6 bases between the two ends. The CDR3 length is 13 residues. CDR1 is LNHDA and CDR2 is SQIVND in the germline V gene (reference sequence). The CDR3 DNA sequence: TGTGCCAGTAAAGGTGCAACTAATGAAAAACTGTTTTTT. This translates into CASKGATNEKLFF.

The chain combines TRBV6-5 with TRBJ1-5; 9 bases match TRBD1. V lost 5 bases and J lost 5; bases outside the gene matches: 1. Germline CDR1 MNHEY, CDR2 SVGAGI. This CDR3 spans 13 amino acids. The CDR3 coding sequence is TGTGCCAGCAGTACAGGGGGCGATCAGCCCCAGCATTTT. Protein: CASSTGGDQPQHF.

The chain is built from TRBV30 and TRBJ2-5; 7 nucleotides align to TRBD1. Trimming took 4 bases from V and 2 from J; bases not matched to a gene: 10. Germline V CDR1 and CDR2: GTSNPN, SVGIG (reference sequence). This CDR3 is built from 15 residues. This CDR3 reads CAWTPLGTVQETQYF. DNA of the CDR3: TGTGCCTGGACCCCCCTCGGGACAGTACAAGAGACCCAGTACTTC.

The rearrangement uses TRBV28 and TRBJ1-2, with TRBD1 matching 9 bases. V was clipped by 3 bases and J by 14 bases; unmatched bases: 13. Germline V gives CDR1 MDHEN, CDR2 SYDVKM. The CDR3 spans 14 residues. The CDR3 DNA sequence: TGTGCCAGCAGTTTTCCCCCCCTCGGGGACAGGGAAACCTTC. Amino acid sequence: CASSFPPLGDRETF.

This CDR3 reads CASSPPRQGGDYGYTF. The CDR3 bases are TGTGCCAGCAGCCCGCCCAGACAGGGAGGTGACTATGGCTACACCTTC. The chain recombines TRBV7-2 with TRBJ1-2; 7 bases are shared with TRBD1. V shed 5 bases, J shed 3 bases, and the junction held 12 bases outside the gene matches. Germline values: CDR1 SGHTA, CDR2 FQGNSA. The CDR3 consists of 16 residues.

The chain is built from TRBV13 and TRBJ1-3; 9 bases align to TRBD1. The CDR3 totals 14 residues. Germline values: CDR1 PRHDT, CDR2 FYEKMQ (reference sequence). With V trimmed by 5 bases and J by 3 bases, 2 bases remained unmatched. CDR3 protein: CASSLGQGGNTIYF. CDR3 coding DNA: TGTGCCAGCAGCCTGGGACAGGGTGGAAACACCATATATTTT.